One and the same sample provided the 18 T cell receptor beta chains below, sequenced in a study of esophageal squamous cell carcinoma under preoperative chemotherapy. MiXCR, applied by TCRdb to the PCR reads, yields one record per CDR3 protein. The sample holds around 11,000 distinct CDR3 sequences, roughly 63% seen once. Time point specified: after preoperative PTX-NDP chemotherapy. This specimen was taken from a patient given preoperative chemotherapy. The receptor set was obtained from a human donor with esophageal squamous cell carcinoma. The donor label of this sample is uncertain.

This chain connects TRBV7-2 to TRBJ2-1, with TRBD2 matching 8 bases. Gene TRBJ2-7 matches the end of the DNA better, so the J call may be wrong. The CDR3 contains 17 residues. Germline CDR1 and CDR2: SGHTA and FQGNSA. In nucleotides, the CDR3 is TGTGCCAGCAGCTTCGGTTTAGCGGGATCCTCCACCAATGAGCAGTACTTC. It is translated as CASSFGLAGSSTNEQYF.

This clonotype appeared a few times. At one end the junction does not follow the germline gene, possibly because of a read error. The rearrangement uses TRBV6-1 and TRBJ2-3; D is tentatively TRBD1 or TRBD2 (5 bases each). Germline V CDR1 and CDR2: MNHNS, SASEGT. The CDR3 runs 16 residues. The CDR3 DNA is TGTGCCAGCAGTGAATTGGGGGTGAGCTACAAAGATACGCAGTACTTT. It yields the protein CASSELGVSYKDTQYF.

This clonotype was detected only once. The CDR3 nucleotides are TGTGCCAGCAGTGTATTGGGGGGGAGAGCCACAGACATTCAGTATTTT. It is translated as CASSVLGGRATDIQYF. V usage is TRBV6-1 and J usage is TRBJ2-3; TRBD2 matches at 7 bases. The trim removed 4 bases at V and 12 bases at J, leaving 19 bases unmatched. The CDR3 has 16 amino acids. From germline, CDR1 is MNHNS and CDR2 SASEGT.

V usage is TRBV6-1 and J usage is TRBJ2-3; 8 bases align to TRBD2. The J call may be incorrect, as the DNA end agrees better with TRBJ2-7. CDR3 length equals 17 residues. Germline V lookup: CDR1 MNHNS, CDR2 SASEGT. As DNA, the CDR3 is TGTGCCAGCATCGCGGGTAGCGGGGACCGCAGCCCAGAGACGCAGTACTTC. It codes for CASIAGSGDRSPETQYF.

By sample share, this clonotype is medium-sized. V is TRBV6-1 and J is TRBJ1-5, with D unresolved. The germline V and J ends were trimmed by 0 bases and 7 bases, with 4 bases remaining between them. The CDR3 has 12 amino acids. Germline V CDR1 and CDR2: MNHNS, SASEGT. This CDR3 is CASSEAGQPQHF. The CDR3, as DNA: TGTGCCAGCAGTGAAGCAGGGCAGCCCCAGCATTTT.

Turning to this clonotype: Here the CDR3 omits its conserved ending phenylalanine or tryptophan, so a read error is the likely source. The CDR3, as DNA: TGTGCCAGCACCTTAGTGGGACTGACTAGC. Translation: CASTLVGLTS. The chain recombines TRBV6-1 with TRBJ2-1, with unresolved D. The DNA matches TRBJ2-6 better at its end, which makes the J call doubtful. The CDR3 runs 10 residues. CDR1 MNHNS and CDR2 SASEGT come from the germline V gene.

Points on this clonotype: Given a much more abundant clone one base away, this may be a read error. This chain uses TRBV10-3 with TRBJ2-1; tentative D call: TRBD1 (6 bases). CDR3 length: 14 residues. Germline values: CDR1 ENHRY, CDR2 SYGVKD. Trimming removed 11 bases at V and 13 bases at J, with 27 bases between. Here the CDR3 reads CAHPESRTEETQFF. As DNA, the CDR3 is TGTGCCCATCCAGAGTCGAGGACAGAAGAGACCCAGTTCTTC.

This rearrangement joins TRBV6-1 to TRBJ2-5; 7 nucleotides line up with TRBD2. CDR1 MNHNS and CDR2 SASEGT come from the germline V gene. With 7 bases clipped from V and 7 bases from J, the junction kept 6 bases outside the gene matches. CDR3 size: 12 residues. In nucleotides, the CDR3 is TGTGCCAGCATTGGGGGGGGGGGGACCCAGTACTTC. Encoded protein: CASIGGGGTQYF.

This clonotype was detected once. This chain's CDR3 is CASSYYRGDEQYF. As DNA, the CDR3 is TGTGCCAGCAGCTATTACAGGGGAGATGAGCAGTACTTC. V gene TRBV7-3 combines with J gene TRBJ2-5; 7 nucleotides line up with TRBD1. This CDR3 comprises 13 residues. V was clipped by 4 bases and J by 11 bases; unmatched bases: 10. The germline V gene encodes CDR1 SGHTA and CDR2 FQGTGA.

For this clonotype: Sequence at one end of the junction differs from germline and may be a read error. The gene calls are TRBV6-1 and TRBJ2-4; D may match TRBD1 or TRBD2 (6 bases each). Germline CDR1 is MNHNS and CDR2 is SASEGT. The CDR3 extends over 15 amino acids. The CDR3 loop is CASGAGLGAKNIQYF. In DNA, the CDR3 is TGTGCCAGCGGCGCGGGGCTGGGGGCCAAAAATATTCAGTACTTT.

The gene calls are TRBV6-1 and TRBJ2-1; TRBD1 agrees at 8 bases. The tail of the sequence fits TRBJ2-7 better, so the J call may be wrong. Germline CDR1 is MNHNS and CDR2 is SASEGT. This CDR3 has 14 amino acids. CDR3 residues: CASTDRGWAYEQYF. Here the CDR3 DNA reads TGTGCCAGCACCGACAGGGGATGGGCTTACGAGCAGTACTTC.

On this clonotype itself: At one end the junction does not follow the germline gene, possibly because of a read error. The chain links TRBV12-3 or TRBV12-4 to TRBJ2-1, with TRBD2 as a possible D gene (7 bases). This CDR3 contains 17 residues. CDR3 loop: CASTPGKGGGHISEQFF. The CDR3 coding sequence is TGTGCCAGCACTCCGGGGAAGGGGGGGGGGCACATCAGTGAGCAGTTTTTT.

The DNA for the CDR3 is TGCGCCAGCAGCCAAGATTTAGGCAGGGGCCCGAACAATGAGCAGTTCTTC. Translating it yields CASSQDLGRGPNNEQFF. The V gene is TRBV4-3, the J gene TRBJ2-1; D possibly corresponds to TRBD1 (6 bases). This CDR3 has 17 amino acids. Germline V lookup: CDR1 LGHNA, CDR2 YSLEER. The ends were cut back, 0 bases at V and 5 bases at J, with 17 bases in the middle.

This clonotype was recorded once. The chain joins TRBV6-1 to TRBJ2-4; tentatively, D is TRBD1 (5 bases). The germline V gene has CDR1 MNHNS and CDR2 SASEGT. The CDR3 sequence is 13 residues long. V was pared by 9 bases and J by 13 bases, with 22 bases between. The CDR3 nucleotides read TGTGCCAGGGGGCTGCGAGAGAAAAATACGCAGTACTTC. Translation: CARGLREKNTQYF.

The CDR3 loop reads CASSYALPISSYEQYF. DNA for the CDR3: TGTGCCAGCAGTTACGCCCTACCTATAAGCTCCTACGAGCAGTACTTC. J is TRBJ2-7 and V is TRBV6-5; unclear D gene. Trimming removed 2 bases from V and 0 bases from J, with 14 bases in between. The CDR3 has 16 amino acids. Per germline, CDR1 MNHEY and CDR2 SVGAGI.

By proportion, this clonotype is large. The chain uses TRBV6-2 or TRBV6-3 and TRBJ2-1; D uncertain. V lost 7 bases and J 7 bases, leaving 8 bases between the germline ends. The CDR3 is made up of 11 amino acids. Germline V lookup: CDR1 MNHEY, CDR2 SVGEGT. The DNA of the CDR3 is TGTGCCAGCATAACTCTAAATGAGCAGTTCTTC. Its protein product is CASITLNEQFF.

The chain links TRBV6-1 to TRBJ2-1, with 7 nucleotides matching TRBD1. This CDR3 is built from 15 residues. J lost 8 bases, V lost 0 bases, and 7 bases had no gene match. Germline assignment: CDR1 MNHNS and CDR2 SASEGT. This CDR3 reads CASSEAGTGVYEQFF. The CDR3 bases are TGTGCCAGCAGTGAAGCGGGTACAGGGGTGTATGAGCAGTTCTTC.

This clonotype was seen repeatedly, ten times or more. V is TRBV6-4 and J is TRBJ2-2; 11 bases are shared with TRBD2. The junction had 1 base not matched to a gene; V was cut back by 0 bases and J by 7 bases. The germline V gene has CDR1 MRHNA and CDR2 SNTAGT. The CDR3 runs 15 residues. The CDR3 sequence: CASSDSLAGGGELFF. The CDR3 DNA reads as TGTGCCAGCAGTGACTCCCTAGCGGGAGGCGGGGAGCTGTTTTTT.